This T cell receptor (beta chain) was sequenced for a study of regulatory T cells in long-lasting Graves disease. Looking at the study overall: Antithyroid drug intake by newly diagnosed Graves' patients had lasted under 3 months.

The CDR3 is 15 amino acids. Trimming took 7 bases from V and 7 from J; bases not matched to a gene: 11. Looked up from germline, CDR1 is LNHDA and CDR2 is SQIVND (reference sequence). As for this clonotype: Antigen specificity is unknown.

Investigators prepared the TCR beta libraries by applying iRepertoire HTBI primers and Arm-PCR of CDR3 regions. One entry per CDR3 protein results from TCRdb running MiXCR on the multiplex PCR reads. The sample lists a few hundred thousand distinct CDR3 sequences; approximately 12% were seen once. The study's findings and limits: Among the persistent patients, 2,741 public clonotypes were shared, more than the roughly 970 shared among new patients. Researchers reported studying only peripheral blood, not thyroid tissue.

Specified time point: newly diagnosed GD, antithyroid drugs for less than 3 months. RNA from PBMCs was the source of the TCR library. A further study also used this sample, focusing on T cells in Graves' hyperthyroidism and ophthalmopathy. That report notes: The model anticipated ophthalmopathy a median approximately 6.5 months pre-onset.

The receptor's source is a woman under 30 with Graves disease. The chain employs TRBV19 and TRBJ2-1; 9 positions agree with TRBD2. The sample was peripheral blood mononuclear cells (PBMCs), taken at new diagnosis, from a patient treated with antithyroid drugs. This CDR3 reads CASNPAGGAENEQFF. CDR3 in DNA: TGTGCCAGTAATCCTGCGGGAGGGGCAGAGAATGAGCAGTTCTTC.